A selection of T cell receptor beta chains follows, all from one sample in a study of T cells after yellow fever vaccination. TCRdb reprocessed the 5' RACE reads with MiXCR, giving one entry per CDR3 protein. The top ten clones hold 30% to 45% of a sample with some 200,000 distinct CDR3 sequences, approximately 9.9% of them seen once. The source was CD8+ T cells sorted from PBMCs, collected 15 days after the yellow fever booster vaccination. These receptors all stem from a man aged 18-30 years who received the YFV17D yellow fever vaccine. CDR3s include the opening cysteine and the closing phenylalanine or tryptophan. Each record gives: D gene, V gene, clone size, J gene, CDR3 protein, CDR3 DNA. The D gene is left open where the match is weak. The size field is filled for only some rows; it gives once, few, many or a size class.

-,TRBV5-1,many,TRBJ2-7,CASSGTSSYEQYF,TGCGCCAGCAGCGGGACAAGCTCCTACGAGCAGTACTTC
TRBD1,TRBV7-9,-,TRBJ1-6,CASSGRQGGNSPLHF,TGTGCCAGCAGCGGACGACAGGGGGGGAATTCACCCCTCCACTTT
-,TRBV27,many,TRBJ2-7,CASSSFYEQYF,TGTGCCAGCAGTTCCTTCTACGAGCAGTACTTC
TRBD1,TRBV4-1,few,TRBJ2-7,CASSHRQGFSYEQYF,TGCGCCAGCAGCCACCGACAGGGATTCTCCTACGAGCAGTACTTC
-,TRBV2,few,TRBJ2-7,CASSGPDRYEQYF,TGTGCCAGCAGTGGCCCGGACCGTTACGAGCAGTACTTC
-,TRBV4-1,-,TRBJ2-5,CASSQEEQGRETQYF,TGCGCCAGCAGCCAAGAAGAACAGGGGAGGGAGACCCAGTACTTC
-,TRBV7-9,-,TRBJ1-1,CASSLGGFFLGRESTEAFF,TGTGCCAGCAGCTTAGGAGGGTTCTTTCTCGGGCGGGAGAGCACTGAAGCTTTCTTT
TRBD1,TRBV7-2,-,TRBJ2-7,CASNLGTAAYEQYF,TGTGCCAGCAACCTAGGGACAGCGGCCTACGAGCAGTACTTC
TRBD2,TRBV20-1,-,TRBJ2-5,CSATVLRLAGGLETQYF,TGCAGTGCTACCGTCCTTCGACTAGCGGGGGGACTGGAGACCCAGTACTTC
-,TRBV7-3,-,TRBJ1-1,CASTRSFF,TGTGCCAGCACCAGGTCTTTCTTT
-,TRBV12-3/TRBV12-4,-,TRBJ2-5,CASSLAAGNQETQYF,TGTGCCAGCAGTTTAGCGGCAGGCAATCAAGAGACCCAGTACTTC
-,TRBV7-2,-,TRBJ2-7,CASSFLGPNYEQYF,TGTGCCAGCAGCTTCTTGGGGCCCAACTACGAGCAGTACTTC
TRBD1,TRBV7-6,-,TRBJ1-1,CASSPWDRGPEAFF,TGTGCCAGCAGCCCATGGGACAGGGGGCCGGAAGCTTTCTTT
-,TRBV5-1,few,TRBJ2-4,CASSYGQLAKNIQYF,TGCGCCAGCAGCTACGGACAGCTAGCCAAAAACATTCAGTACTTC
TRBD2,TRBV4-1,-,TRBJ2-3,CASSQPSGGGTDTQYF,TGCGCCAGCAGCCAACCTAGCGGGGGGGGCACAGATACGCAGTATTTT
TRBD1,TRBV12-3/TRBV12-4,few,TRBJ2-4,CATGTGGSKNIQYF,TGTGCCACCGGGACAGGGGGGTCCAAAAACATTCAGTACTTC
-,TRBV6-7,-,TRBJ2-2,CASRTGSGELFF,TGTGCCAGCAGAACAGGGTCCGGGGAGCTGTTTTTT
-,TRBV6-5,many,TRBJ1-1,CASSYSTGWTEAFF,TGTGCCAGCAGTTACTCTACAGGGTGGACTGAAGCTTTCTTT
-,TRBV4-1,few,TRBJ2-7,CASSQVLRTDKYF,TGCGCCAGCAGCCAAGTGCTCCGGACAGACAAGTACTTC
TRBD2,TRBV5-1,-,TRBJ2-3,CASSLFSGGSPDTQYF,TGCGCCAGCAGCTTGTTCAGCGGGGGGAGCCCAGATACGCAGTATTTT
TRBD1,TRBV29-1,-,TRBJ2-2,CSVSDRAGAGELFF,TGCAGCGTGTCGGACAGGGCCGGAGCCGGGGAGCTGTTTTTT
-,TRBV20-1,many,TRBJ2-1,CSATPADNEQFF,TGCAGTGCCACCCCGGCGGACAATGAGCAGTTCTTC
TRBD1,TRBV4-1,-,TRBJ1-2,CASSVGTGNHYGYTF,TGCGCCAGCAGCGTCGGGACAGGTAATCACTATGGCTACACCTTC
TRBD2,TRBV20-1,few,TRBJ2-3,CSAARRGDDPDTQYF,TGCAGTGCTGCCCGCCGGGGGGATGATCCAGATACGCAGTATTTT
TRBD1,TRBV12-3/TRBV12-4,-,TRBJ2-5,CASSTGVETQYF,TGTGCCAGCTCAACAGGGGTAGAGACCCAGTACTTC
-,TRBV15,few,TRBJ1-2,CATTSDTANYGYTF,TGTGCCACCACTTCGGACACAGCTAACTATGGCTACACCTTC
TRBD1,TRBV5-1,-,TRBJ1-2,CASSSSGGKAGYTF,TGCGCCAGCAGCTCGTCAGGGGGAAAGGCAGGCTACACCTTC
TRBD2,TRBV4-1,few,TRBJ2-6,CASSPRGGAGANVLTF,TGCGCCAGCAGCCCGCGGGGAGGGGCTGGGGCCAACGTCCTGACTTTC
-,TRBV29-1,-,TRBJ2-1,CSVEVRSRATNEQFF,TGCAGCGTTGAAGTTAGGTCTCGGGCCACCAATGAGCAGTTCTTC
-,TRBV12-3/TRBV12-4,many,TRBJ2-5,CASSFDLKETQYF,TGTGCCAGCAGTTTTGACCTTAAAGAGACCCAGTACTTC
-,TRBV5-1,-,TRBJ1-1,CASSWTDSRTEAFF,TGCGCCAGCAGCTGGACAGATTCCCGCACTGAAGCTTTCTTT
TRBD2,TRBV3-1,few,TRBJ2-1,CASSQETERGSYEQFF,TGTGCCAGCAGCCAAGAAACGGAGCGGGGATCTTACGAGCAGTTCTTC